This is a list of T cell receptor beta chains from one sample in a study of shared clonotypes between healthy human individuals. This table comes from immunoSEQ multiplex PCR, and its TCRdb copy is limited to in-frame clones, with some not included. The top ten clones hold roughly 0.39% of a sample with 2,500,000 or so clones, 93% of them seen once. Sequenced: naive CD4+ T cells from PBMCs. These receptors all come from a man between 18 and 29 years old in good health. Some clones in this sample may be carry-over from other donors' samples. The CDR3 runs from the conserved cysteine through the conserved F or W. For some rows the clone size is stated as once, few or many, or as a class when expanded; others skip it.

J gene: TRBJ1-4
V gene: TRBV18
clone size: -
CDR3 protein: CASSMDRRDEKLFF

J gene: TRBJ1-1
V gene: TRBV18
clone size: -
CDR3 protein: CASSPSSGQHTEAFF

J gene: TRBJ1-3
V gene: TRBV18
clone size: -
CDR3 protein: CASSPGPVGNTIYF

J gene: TRBJ2-1
V gene: TRBV29-1
clone size: -
CDR3 protein: CSAGTGTSYNEQFF

J gene: TRBJ2-6
V gene: TRBV4-1
clone size: once
CDR3 protein: CASSEVYGSSGANVLTF

J gene: TRBJ1-2
V gene: TRBV5-1
clone size: -
CDR3 protein: CASSLAGPNYGYTF

J gene: TRBJ2-1
V gene: TRBV5-1
clone size: -
CDR3 protein: CASSPLTTSGRGGEQFF

J gene: TRBJ1-1
V gene: TRBV6-6
clone size: few
CDR3 protein: CASITLNTEAFF

J gene: TRBJ2-7
V gene: TRBV23-1
clone size: -
CDR3 protein: CASTLRDGNSYEQYF

J gene: TRBJ2-1
V gene: TRBV18
clone size: -
CDR3 protein: CASSPPSRALSSYNEQFF

J gene: TRBJ1-2
V gene: TRBV7-8
clone size: -
CDR3 protein: CASSFKVGLQGARNGYTF

J gene: TRBJ2-5
V gene: TRBV5-1
clone size: -
CDR3 protein: CASSIGTSGQETQYF

J gene: TRBJ2-2
V gene: TRBV27
clone size: -
CDR3 protein: CASSSDRVGTGELFF

J gene: TRBJ1-1
V gene: TRBV7-3
clone size: -
CDR3 protein: CASSLTTTGTEAFF

J gene: TRBJ1-5
V gene: TRBV4-1
clone size: -
CDR3 protein: CASSQEPMPRQPQHF

J gene: TRBJ2-7
V gene: TRBV11-2
clone size: -
CDR3 protein: CASSFRAGLWVFSYEQYF

J gene: TRBJ2-1
V gene: TRBV29-1
clone size: -
CDR3 protein: CSVTGLSSYNEQFF

J gene: TRBJ2-6
V gene: TRBV5-1
clone size: -
CDR3 protein: CASSPRAGGSEANVLTF

J gene: TRBJ2-1
V gene: TRBV7-2
clone size: -
CDR3 protein: CASSLGREGEQFF

J gene: TRBJ2-1
V gene: TRBV5-1
clone size: -
CDR3 protein: CASSLASADEQFF

J gene: TRBJ1-2
V gene: TRBV7-7
clone size: -
CDR3 protein: CASSLLRQGGNYGYTF

J gene: TRBJ2-5
V gene: TRBV7-2
clone size: -
CDR3 protein: CASSLDYWTSGVRQETQYF

J gene: TRBJ2-2
V gene: TRBV6-1
clone size: -
CDR3 protein: CASSEIPGNFPGELFF

J gene: TRBJ2-7
V gene: TRBV5-4
clone size: -
CDR3 protein: CASSLSPVEYEQYF

J gene: TRBJ1-1
V gene: TRBV10-1
clone size: few
CDR3 protein: CASSRDRINTEAFF